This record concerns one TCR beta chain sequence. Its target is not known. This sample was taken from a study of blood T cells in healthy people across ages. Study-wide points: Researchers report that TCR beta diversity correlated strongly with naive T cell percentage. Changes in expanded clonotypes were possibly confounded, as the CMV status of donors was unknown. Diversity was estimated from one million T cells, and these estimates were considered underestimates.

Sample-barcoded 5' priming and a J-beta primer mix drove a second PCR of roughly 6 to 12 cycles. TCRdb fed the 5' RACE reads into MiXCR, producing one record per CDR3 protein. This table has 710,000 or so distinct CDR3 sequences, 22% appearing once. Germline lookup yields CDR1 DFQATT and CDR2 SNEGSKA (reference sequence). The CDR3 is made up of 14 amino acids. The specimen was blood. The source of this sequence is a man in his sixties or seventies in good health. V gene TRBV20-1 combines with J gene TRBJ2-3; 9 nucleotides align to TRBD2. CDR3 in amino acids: CSARLAALGDTQYF. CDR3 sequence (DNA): TGCAGCGCACGACTAGCGGCTTTAGGGGATACGCAGTATTTT.